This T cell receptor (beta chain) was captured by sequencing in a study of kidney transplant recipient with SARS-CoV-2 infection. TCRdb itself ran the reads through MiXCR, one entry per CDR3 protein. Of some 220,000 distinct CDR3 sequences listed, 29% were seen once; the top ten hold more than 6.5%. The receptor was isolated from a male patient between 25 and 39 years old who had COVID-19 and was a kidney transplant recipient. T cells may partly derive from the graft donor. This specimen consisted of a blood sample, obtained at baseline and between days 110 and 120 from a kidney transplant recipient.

CDR3 sequence (DNA): TGCGCCAGCAGCCAAGATTACTCCGCGGGGGCTAGAACAGATACGCAGTATTTT. This sequence encodes CASSQDYSAGARTDTQYF. The chain employs TRBV4-1 and TRBJ2-3; D might be TRBD2 (7 bases). This CDR3 is 18 amino acids long. Germline CDR1 reads MGHRA; CDR2 reads YSYEKL. V shed 0 bases and J shed 3 bases, with 19 bases lying between them.